The entry below describes one T cell receptor (beta chain). The CDR3 sequence is 14 residues long. CDR1 and CDR2 (germline): SGHNT, YYREEE (reference sequence). These data belong to a study of T cells expressing NK-cell markers. TCRdb re-called the 5' RACE reads and catalogs CDR3 proteins one per entry, DNA excluded. This repertoire comprises under 200,000 distinct CDR3 sequences; its ten largest clones make up less than 20%. This TCR derives from a woman aged 18-70 years in good health. The chain recombines TRBV5-4 with TRBJ2-3; no DNA is available, so the TRBD1 call from TCRdb remains unchecked. Specimen: blood T cells: a sorted CD56 or NKG2C T cell subset, CD4+ or CD8+ T cells, or bulk PBMC T cells (not recorded which). CDR3 sequence: CASSPGRFRDTQYF.